This TCR beta chain was found in a study of blood T cell repertoires in COVID-19. The wider study: T cells, B-cell-depleted T cells, or PBMCs supplied cDNA or gDNA.

Germline CDR1 is SNHLY and CDR2 is FYNNEI. V shed 4 bases and J 0 bases; nucleotides not matched to a gene: 5. The length of the CDR3 is 16 residues. Generated by immunoSEQ multiplex PCR, the TCRdb table keeps only in-frame clones and is missing some. Here the sample spans 450,000 to 600,000 clones, about 85% being singletons. Everyone who took part was roughly 18 to 89 years old, and they came from over 20 US areas. Clinical histories supplied by participants themselves formed the basis of cohort assignment. Donors in Cohort 3 counted as recovered after two negative PCRs, clearance, or symptom resolution.

The sequenced sample consisted of PBMCs or T cells enriched from blood (not recorded which). This receptor was obtained from a young woman who had recovered from COVID-19. This chain uses TRBV2 with TRBJ2-3; 9 nucleotides line up with TRBD2. The CDR3 protein is CASSVQRGASTDTQYF. DNA for the CDR3: TGTGCCAGCAGTGTCCAGCGGGGGGCCAGCACAGATACGCAGTATTTT.